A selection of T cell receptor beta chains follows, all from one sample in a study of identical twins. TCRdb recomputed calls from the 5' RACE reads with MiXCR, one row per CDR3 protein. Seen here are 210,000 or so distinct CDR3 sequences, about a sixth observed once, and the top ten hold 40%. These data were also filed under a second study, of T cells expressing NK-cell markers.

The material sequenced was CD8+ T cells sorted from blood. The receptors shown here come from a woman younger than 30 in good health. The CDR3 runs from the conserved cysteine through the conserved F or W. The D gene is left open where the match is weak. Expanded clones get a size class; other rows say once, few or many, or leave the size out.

CDR3: CASSSVTGYGYTF
DNA: TGTGCCAGCAGCTCCGTTACAGGGTATGGCTACACCTTC
size: few
V: TRBV7-9
length: 13
J: TRBJ1-2
D: .

CDR3: CASSLMQENTGELFF
DNA: TGTGCCAGCAGCTTAATGCAGGAGAACACCGGGGAGCTGTTTTTT
size: .
V: TRBV7-9
length: 15
J: TRBJ2-2
D: .

CDR3: CASGLVPDEQFF
DNA: TGTGCTAGTGGTTTGGTACCCGATGAGCAGTTCTTC
size: .
V: TRBV12-5
length: 12
J: TRBJ2-1
D: .

CDR3: CASSNRKDRGHNQTGANVLTF
DNA: TGTGCCAGCAGCAATAGGAAGGACAGGGGTCACAATCAAACTGGGGCCAACGTCCTGACTTTC
size: once
V: TRBV7-6
length: 21
J: TRBJ2-6
D: TRBD1

CDR3: CASSQESYKERVVKTNEQFF
DNA: TGTGCCAGCAGCCAAGAGTCTTATAAGGAGAGGGTGGTGAAGACCAATGAGCAGTTCTTC
size: .
V: TRBV3-1
length: 20
J: TRBJ2-1
D: .

CDR3: CASSPPGQHNSPLHF
DNA: TGCGCCAGCAGCCCTCCCGGACAGCATAATTCACCCCTCCACTTT
size: .
V: TRBV4-3
length: 15
J: TRBJ1-6
D: .

CDR3: CASSQGTGKMSGELFF
DNA: TGTGCCAGCAGCCAAGGGACAGGGAAGATGAGCGGGGAGCTGTTTTTT
size: .
V: TRBV13
length: 16
J: TRBJ2-2
D: TRBD1

CDR3: CASTLGGGEQFF
DNA: TGTGCCAGCACTCTCGGGGGGGGTGAGCAGTTCTTC
size: many
V: TRBV6-2/TRBV6-3
length: 12
J: TRBJ2-1
D: TRBD2

CDR3: CASSHGLAAYNEQFF
DNA: TGTGCCAGCAGCCACGGACTAGCGGCATACAATGAGCAGTTCTTC
size: .
V: TRBV11-3
length: 15
J: TRBJ2-1
D: TRBD2

CDR3: CASSVAGQYQYF
DNA: TGTGCCAGCAGCGTAGCAGGACAATATCAGTATTTT
size: few
V: TRBV9
length: 12
J: TRBJ2-3
D: .

CDR3: CASVAGTPSYGYTF
DNA: TGTGCTAGTGTTGCCGGGACACCGTCCTATGGCTACACCTTC
size: few
V: TRBV12-5
length: 14
J: TRBJ1-2
D: .

CDR3: CASSYPSGTQYF
DNA: TGTGCCAGCAGTTACCCCTCGGGGACCCAGTACTTC
size: few
V: TRBV6-2/TRBV6-3
length: 12
J: TRBJ2-5
D: .

CDR3: CASHDGSYEQYF
DNA: TGTGCCAGTCATGACGGATCCTACGAGCAGTACTTC
size: many
V: TRBV12-3/TRBV12-4
length: 12
J: TRBJ2-7
D: .

CDR3: CAMGRMTETQYF
DNA: TGTGCCATGGGGCGGATGACAGAGACCCAGTACTTC
size: many
V: TRBV7-8
length: 12
J: TRBJ2-5
D: .

CDR3: CASSPTGEEDEQYF
DNA: TGTGCCAGCTCACCCACAGGGGAGGAGGACGAGCAGTACTTC
size: many
V: TRBV18
length: 14
J: TRBJ2-7
D: .

CDR3: CASGVKDYEQYF
DNA: TGTGCCAGCGGGGTAAAAGACTACGAGCAGTACTTC
size: few
V: TRBV7-9
length: 12
J: TRBJ2-7
D: .

CDR3: CSVVQSGGYTF
DNA: TGCAGCGTTGTACAATCTGGGGGCTACACCTTC
size: .
V: TRBV29-1
length: 11
J: TRBJ1-2
D: .

CDR3: CSVGGGSRGHEAFF
DNA: TGCAGCGTTGGAGGGGGGAGTCGAGGCCATGAAGCTTTCTTT
size: few
V: TRBV29-1
length: 14
J: TRBJ1-1
D: .

CDR3: CASSEEGHQPQHF
DNA: TGTGCCAGCAGTGAAGAAGGCCATCAGCCCCAGCATTTT
size: .
V: TRBV6-1
length: 13
J: TRBJ1-5
D: .

CDR3: CASRYGETQYF
DNA: TGTGCCAGTAGGTATGGAGAGACCCAGTACTTC
size: many
V: TRBV19
length: 11
J: TRBJ2-5
D: .

CDR3: CASSYGPGHIYGYTF
DNA: TGTGCCAGCAGTTACGGACCGGGACATATCTATGGCTACACCTTC
size: .
V: TRBV6-2/TRBV6-3
length: 15
J: TRBJ1-2
D: .

CDR3: CASSSTSGTTDTQYF
DNA: TGTGCCAGCAGTTCAACTAGCGGGACAACAGATACGCAGTATTTT
size: many
V: TRBV12-3/TRBV12-4
length: 15
J: TRBJ2-3
D: TRBD2

CDR3: CASSGPGADEQFF
DNA: TGTGCCAGCAGTGGTCCGGGAGCGGATGAGCAGTTCTTC
size: few
V: TRBV2
length: 13
J: TRBJ2-1
D: .

CDR3: CSVDRDIQETQYF
DNA: TGCAGCGTTGACAGGGACATACAGGAGACCCAGTACTTC
size: .
V: TRBV29-1
length: 13
J: TRBJ2-5
D: .

CDR3: CASSSLLGPNNYEQYF
DNA: TGTGCCAGCAGTTCCCTACTCGGGCCTAACAACTACGAGCAGTACTTC
size: few
V: TRBV6-2/TRBV6-3
length: 16
J: TRBJ2-7
D: .

CDR3: CSALSGAEGTDTQYF
DNA: TGCAGTGCTTTATCGGGGGCCGAAGGCACAGATACGCAGTATTTT
size: .
V: TRBV20-1
length: 15
J: TRBJ2-3
D: .

CDR3: CASNWGSNTEAFF
DNA: TGTGCCAGCAATTGGGGGTCGAACACTGAAGCTTTCTTT
size: few
V: TRBV12-3/TRBV12-4
length: 13
J: TRBJ1-1
D: .

CDR3: CASSLPGQSSYEQYF
DNA: TGTGCCAGCAGCCTCCCGGGACAAAGCTCCTACGAGCAGTACTTC
size: .
V: TRBV7-9
length: 15
J: TRBJ2-7
D: .

CDR3: CASSYSDTRPSYEQYF
DNA: TGTGCCAGCAGTTACTCAGATACACGCCCTTCCTACGAGCAGTACTTC
size: few
V: TRBV6-2/TRBV6-3
length: 16
J: TRBJ2-7
D: .

CDR3: CAISDVAGSETQYF
DNA: TGTGCCATCAGTGACGTAGCGGGTTCGGAGACCCAGTACTTC
size: few
V: TRBV10-3
length: 14
J: TRBJ2-5
D: TRBD2

CDR3: CASSFRQRGYQETQYF
DNA: TGTGCCAGCAGCTTCCGCCAGCGGGGGTACCAAGAGACCCAGTACTTC
size: .
V: TRBV5-5
length: 16
J: TRBJ2-5
D: TRBD2

CDR3: CASSPPGRVPDTQYF
DNA: TGTGCCAGCAGTCCCCCCGGCAGGGTTCCAGATACGCAGTATTTT
size: many
V: TRBV12-3/TRBV12-4
length: 15
J: TRBJ2-3
D: .

CDR3: CASSHRGTEAFF
DNA: TGTGCCAGCAGTCACAGGGGCACTGAAGCTTTCTTT
size: .
V: TRBV6-2/TRBV6-3
length: 12
J: TRBJ1-1
D: TRBD1

CDR3: CASSNRLAGGSSGANVLTF
DNA: TGTGCCAGCAGCAACCGACTAGCGGGAGGTTCCTCTGGGGCCAACGTCCTGACTTTC
size: few
V: TRBV6-1
length: 19
J: TRBJ2-6
D: TRBD2

CDR3: CASSRGLAGVSDTQYF
DNA: TGTGCCAGCAGCCGAGGACTAGCGGGAGTGTCAGATACGCAGTATTTT
size: few
V: TRBV27
length: 16
J: TRBJ2-3
D: TRBD2

CDR3: CASSFELVNTGELFF
DNA: TGTGCCAGCAGCTTTGAACTAGTCAACACCGGGGAGCTGTTTTTT
size: few
V: TRBV7-9
length: 15
J: TRBJ2-2
D: .

CDR3: CSARAQGSYEQYF
DNA: TGCAGTGCTAGGGCACAGGGTTCCTACGAGCAGTACTTC
size: few
V: TRBV20-1
length: 13
J: TRBJ2-7
D: .

CDR3: CASSPRLDSSYNEQFF
DNA: TGTGCCAGTAGCCCTCGACTCGACAGTTCCTACAATGAGCAGTTCTTC
size: .
V: TRBV19
length: 16
J: TRBJ2-1
D: .

CDR3: CASSGGPSYNEQFF
DNA: TGCGCCAGCAGCGGGGGCCCGTCCTACAATGAGCAGTTCTTC
size: few
V: TRBV4-1
length: 14
J: TRBJ2-1
D: .

CDR3: CASSQVLSPRDEQFF
DNA: TGTGCCAGCAGCCAAGTACTTTCGCCTCGGGATGAGCAGTTCTTC
size: .
V: TRBV3-1
length: 15
J: TRBJ2-1
D: .

CDR3: CASSQRTSGGVDTQYF
DNA: TGCGCCAGCAGCCAGAGGACTAGCGGGGGAGTGGATACGCAGTATTTT
size: .
V: TRBV4-1
length: 16
J: TRBJ2-3
D: TRBD2

CDR3: CASSQVGQGLNNEQFF
DNA: TGTGCCAGCAGCCAGGTTGGGCAGGGGCTAAACAATGAGCAGTTCTTC
size: once
V: TRBV3-1
length: 16
J: TRBJ2-1
D: .

CDR3: CASSGLAGGRQYF
DNA: TGTGCCAGCAGTGGACTAGCGGGAGGCCGACAGTACTTC
size: .
V: TRBV6-2/TRBV6-3
length: 13
J: TRBJ2-7
D: TRBD2

CDR3: CASSYRGEQFF
DNA: TGTGCCAGCAGTTACCGGGGTGAGCAGTTCTTC
size: many
V: TRBV6-5
length: 11
J: TRBJ2-1
D: .

CDR3: CASSPQGGVGAEQYF
DNA: TGTGCCAGCAGCCCCCAGGGAGGGGTAGGAGCCGAGCAGTACTTC
size: few
V: TRBV9
length: 15
J: TRBJ2-7
D: TRBD2

CDR3: CASRPTGSQKLFF
DNA: TGTGCCAGCAGACCCACAGGTTCCCAAAAACTGTTTTTT
size: .
V: TRBV6-6
length: 13
J: TRBJ1-4
D: .

CDR3: CASSLRAGGQDEQFF
DNA: TGTGCCAGCAGCTTACGAGCGGGGGGGCAGGATGAGCAGTTCTTC
size: few
V: TRBV13
length: 15
J: TRBJ2-1
D: TRBD2

CDR3: CASSPANNEQFF
DNA: TGTGCCAGCAGCCCTGCTAACAATGAGCAGTTCTTC
size: .
V: TRBV3-1
length: 12
J: TRBJ2-1
D: .

CDR3: CSAVDRVNTEAFF
DNA: TGCAGTGCTGTAGACAGGGTGAACACTGAAGCTTTCTTT
size: .
V: TRBV20-1
length: 13
J: TRBJ1-1
D: TRBD1

CDR3: CASSPVSGPYEQYF
DNA: TGTGCCAGCAGCCCCGTCTCCGGACCCTACGAGCAGTACTTC
size: .
V: TRBV14
length: 14
J: TRBJ2-7
D: .